These T cell receptor beta chains were read from a single sample in a study of shared clonotypes between healthy human individuals. Profiling relied on immunoSEQ multiplex PCR, and the TCRdb table lists in-frame clones only, not all of them. The profile shows about 2.3 million clones, around 90% of them singletons. Material for sequencing was naive CD4+ T cells from PBMCs. These receptors were obtained from a man between 18 and 35 years old in good health. Some clones in this sample may be carry-over from other donors' samples. CDR3s include the opening cysteine and the closing phenylalanine or tryptophan. A D gene is named only where the DNA matches it firmly. The listing skips clone size in some rows; elsewhere it reads once, few, many or a size class.

V gene	J gene	clone size	D gene	CDR3 protein	CDR3 DNA
TRBV28	TRBJ2-1	NA	NA	CASSHEREQFF	TGTGCCAGCAGTCATGAGCGGGAGCAGTTCTTC
TRBV7-9	TRBJ2-2	few	NA	CASSFSRTVGELFF	TGTGCCAGCAGCTTCTCTCGTACCGTCGGGGAGCTGTTTTTT
TRBV5-1	TRBJ2-3	NA	TRBD2	CASSLRLAGVWTDTQYF	TGCGCCAGCAGCTTGAGGCTAGCGGGAGTCTGGACAGATACGCAGTATTTT
TRBV6-1	TRBJ2-7	once	NA	CASSEGWREYEQYF	TGTGCCAGCAGTGAGGGCTGGCGTGAGTACGAGCAGTACTTC
TRBV6-5	TRBJ2-1	NA	NA	CASTRDHPFEQFF	TGTGCCAGCACTCGAGACCACCCGTTTGAGCAGTTCTTC
TRBV11-2	TRBJ2-7	NA	TRBD1	CASSSLRPQGAKGYEQYF	TGTGCCAGCAGCTCCCTACGTCCACAGGGGGCCAAAGGATACGAGCAGTACTTC
TRBV6-1	TRBJ2-7	NA	TRBD2	CASTRLAGPYEQYF	TGTGCCAGCACGAGACTAGCGGGGCCCTACGAGCAGTACTTC
TRBV4-1	TRBJ1-6	NA	TRBD1	CASSRGQGADSPLHF	TGCGCCAGCAGCCGGGGACAGGGGGCAGATTCACCCCTCCACTTT
TRBV7-6	TRBJ1-5	NA	TRBD1	CASSSGQGAQQPQHF	TGTGCCAGCAGCTCGGGACAGGGGGCCCAACAGCCCCAGCATTTT
TRBV19	TRBJ1-4	NA	NA	CASSISSFLNEKLFF	TGTGCCAGTAGTATTAGCAGCTTCCTAAATGAAAAACTGTTTTTT
TRBV6-6	TRBJ1-2	NA	NA	CASSYSVSNYGYTF	TGTGCCAGCAGTTACTCAGTTAGCAACTATGGCTACACCTTC
TRBV19	TRBJ2-5	few	TRBD2	CASSMGVGGAKQETQYF	TGTGCCAGTAGTATGGGGGTGGGAGGGGCGAAACAAGAGACCCAGTACTTC
TRBV14	TRBJ2-2	NA	TRBD2	CASSRQRASLAGGELFF	TGTGCCAGCAGCCGCCAGCGGGCTTCCTTAGCGGGCGGGGAGCTGTTTTTT
TRBV30	TRBJ2-1	NA	NA	CAWSVGGPRYNEQFF	TGTGCCTGGAGTGTAGGTGGACCCCGCTACAATGAGCAGTTCTTC
TRBV11-2	TRBJ2-1	NA	TRBD2	CASSLRRLADYNEQFF	TGTGCCAGCAGCTTAAGGCGGCTAGCGGACTACAATGAGCAGTTCTTC
TRBV28	TRBJ1-5	NA	NA	CASSLDRYQPQHF	TGTGCCAGCAGTTTAGACCGATATCAGCCCCAGCATTTT
TRBV5-1	TRBJ2-7	NA	NA	CASSLVETGNEQYF	TGCGCCAGCAGCTTGGTAGAGACGGGTAACGAGCAGTACTTC
TRBV2	TRBJ2-3	NA	TRBD2	CASSGLAGGPSTDTQYF	TGTGCCAGCAGTGGGCTAGCGGGAGGGCCAAGCACAGATACGCAGTATTTT
TRBV30	TRBJ2-5	NA	NA	CAWSFGQETQYF	TGTGCCTGGAGTTTTGGGCAAGAGACCCAGTACTTC
TRBV5-1	TRBJ2-3	NA	TRBD2	CASSLGDYQTDTQYF	TGCGCCAGCAGCTTGGGGGACTATCAGACAGATACGCAGTATTTT
TRBV28	TRBJ2-7	NA	NA	CASNNLLSEQYF	TGTGCCAGCAATAACCTACTCTCCGAGCAGTACTTC
TRBV7-9	TRBJ1-3	NA	TRBD1	CATSGQGSYLSGNTIYF	TGTGCCACCTCAGGACAGGGGTCGTATCTCTCTGGAAACACCATATATTTT
TRBV28	TRBJ1-3	once	NA	CASEVSGGNTIYF	TGTGCCAGCGAGGTCTCTGGTGGAAACACCATATATTTT
TRBV9	TRBJ2-1	NA	TRBD2	CASSEAGGPRDEQFF	TGTGCCAGCAGCGAGGCGGGAGGCCCGCGGGATGAGCAGTTCTTC
TRBV28	TRBJ2-3	NA	TRBD1	CASSRWTGGTDTQYF	TGTGCCAGCAGTCGATGGACAGGTGGAACAGATACGCAGTATTTT
TRBV7-3	TRBJ2-2	NA	NA	CASRFDRNTGELFF	TGTGCCAGCAGGTTCGACAGGAACACCGGGGAGCTGTTTTTT
TRBV19	TRBJ1-4	NA	NA	CASTPRLANEKLFF	TGTGCCAGTACCCCACGGCTTGCTAATGAAAAACTGTTTTTT
TRBV15	TRBJ2-7	NA	TRBD1	CATSRGGTANYEQYF	TGTGCCACCAGCAGAGGGGGGACAGCAAACTACGAGCAGTACTTC
TRBV7-2	TRBJ1-1	NA	NA	CASSFVYRDTEAFF	TGTGCCAGCAGCTTTGTTTACCGGGACACTGAAGCTTTCTTT
TRBV4-1	TRBJ1-3	NA	NA	CATARGGQAGNTIYF	TGCGCCACGGCGCGGGGGGGCCAGGCTGGAAACACCATATATTTT
TRBV2	TRBJ2-6	once	TRBD1	CASSTRQGQGSSGANVLTF	TGTGCCAGCAGTACACGCCAGGGACAGGGGAGCTCTGGGGCCAACGTCCTGACTTTC
TRBV6-1	TRBJ2-1	NA	NA	CASVSVYLYNEQFF	TGTGCCAGCGTGAGCGTTTACCTCTACAATGAGCAGTTCTTC
TRBV7-9	TRBJ2-2	once	NA	CASSPAGLLTGELFF	TGTGCCAGCAGCCCCGCCGGTCTTCTGACCGGGGAGCTGTTTTTT
TRBV28	TRBJ1-1	NA	TRBD1	CASSLGQGLEAFF	TGTGCCAGCAGCCTCGGACAGGGCCTTGAAGCTTTCTTT
TRBV18	TRBJ1-2	NA	NA	CASSPVGAYGYTF	TGTGCCAGCTCACCTGTCGGGGCCTATGGCTACACCTTC
TRBV5-1	TRBJ2-7	NA	TRBD1	CASSFRQGGPYEQYF	TGCGCCAGCAGCTTTAGACAGGGGGGCCCCTACGAGCAGTACTTC
TRBV5-4	TRBJ2-5	NA	NA	CASSNGPQETQYF	TGTGCCAGCAGCAACGGACCACAAGAGACCCAGTACTTC
TRBV10-3	TRBJ2-5	NA	NA	CAISESRVGETQYF	TGTGCCATCAGTGAATCTCGGGTTGGGGAGACCCAGTACTTC
TRBV28	TRBJ1-5	NA	NA	CASSKNQPQHF	TGTGCCAGCAGTAAGAATCAGCCCCAGCATTTT
TRBV15	TRBJ1-2	NA	NA	CATSPSREGGGYTF	TGTGCCACCAGCCCCAGCCGTGAGGGGGGCGGCTACACCTTC